The next 28 T cell receptor beta chains were all read from a single sample in a study of cytomegalovirus exposure and HLA in healthy donors. PCR primers comprised 60 Vbeta and 13 Jbeta primers. TCRdb's copy holds only in-frame clones and misses some; the assay was immunoSEQ multiplex PCR. Here the sample spans over 120,000 clones, 80% being singletons. The sequenced sample was PBMCs. The receptors were sampled from a man in his forties in good health and CMV-seronegative.

The chain carries TRBV19 and TRBJ1-5, with D possibly TRBD1 on 5 matching bases. The CDR3 has 17 amino acids. In germline, CDR1 is LNHDA, CDR2 SQIVND (reference sequence). Trimming cost V 5 bases and J 3 bases, with 20 bases left between them. CDR3 in amino acids: CASSPTRLGGNNQPQHF. CDR3 in DNA: TGTGCCAGTAGTCCCACCCGGCTGGGGGGTAACAATCAGCCCCAGCATTTT.

This clone was picked up a small number of times. CDR3 DNA: TGTGCTAGTGGCCGGGGACAGACGGATAGCAATCAGCCCCAGCATTTT. Amino acids: CASGRGQTDSNQPQHF. The gene calls are TRBV12-5 and TRBJ1-5, with 7 nucleotides matching TRBD1. CDR1 and CDR2 from the germline V gene are LGHNT and FRNRAP. The CDR3 consists of 16 residues. J was trimmed by 0 bases and V by 6 bases; bases with no gene match: 8.

The genes are TRBV9 and TRBJ1-1, with D maybe TRBD1 (5 bases). Per germline, CDR1 SGDLS and CDR2 YYNGEE. This CDR3 is 14 amino acids long. Trimming stripped 3 bases from V and 5 bases from J, with 14 bases between. This CDR3 reads CASSAGGRGTEAFF. CDR3 DNA sequence: TGTGCCAGCAGCGCAGGAGGGAGGGGAACTGAAGCTTTCTTT.

The gene calls are TRBV2 and TRBJ1-2, with D uncertain. Between the trimmed V and J ends, which lost 6 bases and 8 bases, there was a span of 7 bases. Germline assignment: CDR1 SNHLY and CDR2 FYNNEI. The CDR3 is made up of 10 amino acids. The CDR3 is CASRFVGYTF. The CDR3 DNA is TGTGCCAGCAGATTCGTCGGCTACACCTTC.

This clone was seen just once. The chain combines TRBV27 with TRBJ2-1; the match to TRBD1 covers 7 bases. This CDR3 is built from 15 residues. Germline V gene sequence: CDR1 MNHEY, CDR2 SMNVEV (reference sequence). With V trimmed by 5 bases and J by 4 bases, 8 bases remained unmatched. The CDR3 protein is CASSPDRDAYNEQFF. The CDR3 nucleotides are TGTGCCAGCAGTCCAGACAGGGACGCATACAATGAGCAGTTCTTC.

The V and J genes are TRBV29-1 and TRBJ1-5; tentative D call: TRBD1 (5 bases). V was pared by 6 bases and J by 4 bases, with 13 bases between. The V gene's germline CDR1 is SQVTM and CDR2 ANQGSEA. The CDR3 sequence is 13 residues long. CDR3 nucleotide sequence: TGCAGCGTGGATGGACAACCGAATCAGCCCCAGCATTTT. It specifies CSVDGQPNQPQHF. Full variable domain (remainder filled in from reference TRBV29-1 and TRBJ1-5): SAVISQKPSRDICQRGTSLTIQCQVDSQVTMMFWYRQQPGQSLTLIATANQGSEATYESGFVIDKFPISRPNLTFSTLTVSNMSPEDSSIYLCSVDGQPNQPQHFGDGTRLSIL.

V is TRBV7-4 and J is TRBJ2-3; TRBD2 matches 14 bases. CDR3 size: 16 residues. Per germline, CDR1 SGHVT and CDR2 SQSDAQ. The J segment lost 0 bases and the V segment lost 5 bases, leaving 1 base of the junction unmatched. CDR3 coding DNA: TGTGCCAGCAGCGGGACTAGCGGGGGTAGCACAGATACGCAGTATTTT. As protein: CASSGTSGGSTDTQYF.

J is TRBJ1-1 and V is TRBV19; 8 bases align to TRBD1. J gave up 0 bases and V 4 bases, and 7 bases lay outside the gene matches. CDR1 and CDR2 from the germline V gene are LNHDA and SQIVND (reference sequence). The CDR3 is 16 residues long. DNA for the CDR3: TGTGCCAGTAGTACCCTCGACAGGGGCATGAACACTGAAGCTTTCTTT. This translates into CASSTLDRGMNTEAFF.

This clone was picked up a small number of times. The chain carries TRBV5-4 and TRBJ1-1; perhaps TRBD1 as D (6 bases). Germline V gene sequence: CDR1 SGHNT, CDR2 YYREEE (reference sequence). The V gene lost 4 bases and the J gene lost 8 bases, with 9 bases spanning the gap. The CDR3 is 11 residues long. CDR3 sequence reads: CASSLDREAFF. In DNA, the CDR3 is TGTGCCAGCAGCCTCGACAGGGAAGCTTTCTTT.

J is TRBJ1-1 and V is TRBV7-2; 9 positions agree with TRBD1. The V and J ends lost 4 bases and 4 bases, in that order; junction bases with no gene match: 7. This CDR3 spans 15 amino acids. Germline CDR1 is SGHTA and CDR2 is FQGNSA. In nucleotides, the CDR3 is TGTGCCAGCAGCTCCCGGACAGGGGAGGGCACTGAAGCTTTCTTT. Encoded protein: CASSSRTGEGTEAFF.

J is TRBJ2-3 and V is TRBV9, with D tentatively TRBD2 (5 bases). The ends were cut back, 0 bases at V and 0 bases at J, with 8 bases in the middle. Germline V CDR1 and CDR2: SGDLS, YYNGEE. The CDR3 has 15 amino acids. The CDR3 spells CASSVDRGSTDTQYF. The CDR3 DNA is TGTGCCAGCAGCGTAGATCGGGGTAGCACAGATACGCAGTATTTT.

The genes are TRBV7-9 and TRBJ2-7; TRBD1 is a possible D gene (6 bases). The CDR3 consists of 15 residues. V was cut by 4 bases and J by 2 bases, with 15 bases left in between. Germline V gene data show CDR1 as SEHNR and CDR2 as FQNEAQ (reference sequence). The CDR3 sequence is CASSYAGTSAYEQYF. Written as DNA, the CDR3 is TGTGCCAGCAGCTACGCCGGGACATCCGCCTACGAGCAGTACTTC.

V is TRBV7-9 and J is TRBJ2-2, with 7 bases identical to TRBD2. Looked up from germline, CDR1 is SEHNR and CDR2 is FQNEAQ (reference sequence). V was clipped by 1 base and J by 8 bases; unmatched bases: 7. CDR3 size: 15 residues. The CDR3: CASSLVSGLVGELFF. The CDR3 DNA follows: TGTGCCAGCAGCTTAGTGTCTGGACTAGTTGGGGAGCTGTTTTTT.

The chain couples TRBV19 to TRBJ1-5; 10 positions agree with TRBD1. Germline V gene sequence: CDR1 LNHDA, CDR2 SQIVND (reference sequence). V shed 0 bases and J 6 bases; nucleotides not matched to a gene: 2. The CDR3 runs to 15 residues. The chain's CDR3 is CASSIEGTGAQPQHF. The CDR3 region has the DNA TGTGCCAGTAGTATAGAAGGGACAGGGGCTCAGCCCCAGCATTTT.

The chain couples TRBV2 to TRBJ2-5; tentatively, D is TRBD2 (7 bases). The CDR3 extends over 13 amino acids. Trimming stripped 5 bases from V and 4 bases from J, with 11 bases between. Germline loops: CDR1 SNHLY, CDR2 FYNNEI. CDR3 residues: CASSRGGAETQYF. As DNA, the CDR3 is TGTGCCAGCAGTAGGGGGGGCGCAGAGACCCAGTACTTC.

This rearrangement joins TRBV5-1 to TRBJ1-1; D possibly corresponds to TRBD1 (6 bases). Germline lookup yields CDR1 SGHRS and CDR2 YFSETQ. This CDR3 spans 15 amino acids. V gave up 0 bases and J gave up 3 bases, with 12 bases separating them. As DNA, the CDR3 is TGCGCCAGCAGCTTGGACAGGGTGGGCGACACTGAAGCTTTCTTT. It is translated as CASSLDRVGDTEAFF.

The chain has TRBV9 and TRBJ1-2, with D perhaps matching TRBD1 (6 bases). Trimming took off 0 bases at V and 7 bases at J, with 19 bases between the two ends. The CDR3 runs 16 residues. Germline CDR1 SGDLS, CDR2 YYNGEE. The CDR3 region has the DNA TGTGCCAGCAGCGTAGGTCGGGCAGGGGAAGGATCTGGCTACACCTTC. Translated, it gives CASSVGRAGEGSGYTF.

The V and J genes are TRBV29-1 and TRBJ2-5; maybe TRBD1 (6 bases). The J call may be wrong; the DNA end is better matched by TRBJ2-7. Germline values: CDR1 SQVTM, CDR2 ANQGSEA. This CDR3 is 12 amino acids long. The CDR3: CSGMTGRYEQYF. CDR3 bases: TGCAGCGGGATGACAGGCCGCTACGAGCAGTACTTC.

V is TRBV6-4 and J is TRBJ1-1, with D perhaps TRBD1 (6 bases). Germline V lookup: CDR1 MRHNA, CDR2 SNTAGT. V was trimmed by 2 bases and J by 10 bases, leaving 17 bases between them. The CDR3 has 14 residues. The CDR3 loop reads CASSDVWGQGGAFF. DNA of the CDR3: TGTGCCAGCAGTGACGTTTGGGGGCAAGGGGGAGCTTTCTTT.

The chain carries TRBV18 and TRBJ2-5; the D gene is possibly TRBD2 (6 bases). Trimming removed 0 bases from V and 4 bases from J, with 15 bases in between. Germline V lookup: CDR1 KGHSH, CDR2 LQKENI. This CDR3 is 16 amino acids long. The CDR3 reads CASSPPTAAGRETQYF. The CDR3 DNA follows: TGTGCCAGCTCACCACCGACCGCCGCGGGGCGAGAGACCCAGTACTTC.

The chain carries TRBV9 and TRBJ1-2; D might be TRBD1 (5 bases). Trimming left V 0 bases short and J 4 bases short, with 10 bases between. Looked up from germline, CDR1 is SGDLS and CDR2 is YYNGEE. This CDR3 region has 14 residues. The CDR3 region has the DNA TGTGCCAGCAGCGTAGGTGACAGCAGCTATGGCTACACCTTC. Translating gives CASSVGDSSYGYTF.

The CDR3 DNA reads as TGTGCCAGCAATACAGGGAAGTCACCCCTCCACTTT. Its translation is CASNTGKSPLHF. V gene TRBV27 combines with J gene TRBJ1-6, with D possibly matching TRBD1 (6 bases). V shed 7 bases and J shed 10 bases, with 11 bases lying between them. The CDR3 extends over 12 amino acids. Germline CDR1 reads MNHEY; CDR2 reads SMNVEV (reference sequence).

V and J are TRBV27 and TRBJ1-1, with D possibly TRBD1 on 6 matching bases. Germline-derived CDR1 and CDR2 are MNHEY and SMNVEV (reference sequence). The ends were cut back, 10 bases at V and 4 bases at J, with 16 bases in the middle. The CDR3 is made up of 13 amino acids. CDR3 sequence: CATSLRQATEAFF. In DNA, the CDR3 is TGTGCCACCTCACTACGACAGGCCACTGAAGCTTTCTTT.

On this clone itself: At the DNA level, this CDR3 is encoded by other sequences in the same sample as well. The V call is TRBV25-1, the J call TRBJ2-7; D uncertain. Germline loops: CDR1 MGHDK, CDR2 SYGVNS. This CDR3 is built from 11 residues. The V and J ends lost 3 bases and 3 bases respectively, with 3 bases between them. CDR3 protein: CASSESYEQYF. In DNA, the CDR3 is TGTGCCAGCAGTGAGAGCTACGAGCAGTACTTC.

The gene calls are TRBV7-2 and TRBJ2-7; 7 positions match TRBD1. The CDR3 is made up of 15 amino acids. Germline loops: CDR1 SGHTA, CDR2 FQGNSA. The J segment lost 4 bases and the V segment lost 4 bases, leaving 10 bases of the junction unmatched. Here the CDR3 DNA reads TGTGCCAGCAGCTCCTACACAACGGGACAGTACGAGCAGTACTTC. Amino acid sequence: CASSSYTTGQYEQYF.

This sequence joins TRBV5-6 and TRBJ2-3; a possible D gene is TRBD2 (6 bases). The V gene lost 0 bases and the J gene lost 1 base, with 15 bases spanning the gap. CDR1 and CDR2 from the germline V gene are SGHDT and YYEEEE. The CDR3 runs 17 residues. The DNA for the CDR3 is TGTGCCAGCAGCTTGGTCATATCGCCTAGCGGCACAGATACGCAGTATTTT. Translating it yields CASSLVISPSGTDTQYF.

The chain carries TRBV7-2 and TRBJ1-6; perhaps TRBD1 as D (5 bases). The germline CDR1 and CDR2 sequences are SGHTA and FQGNSA. Trimming stripped 1 base from V and 8 bases from J, with 12 bases between. The CDR3 contains 15 residues. The CDR3 region is CASSLGQLFDSPLHF. CDR3 nucleotides: TGTGCCAGCAGCTTAGGACAGTTGTTTGATTCACCCCTCCACTTT. The whole variable domain, remainder taken from reference TRBV7-2 and TRBJ1-6, is GAGVSQSPSNKVTEKGKDVELRCDPISGHTALYWYRQSLGQGLEFLIYFQGNSAPDKSGLPSDRFSAERTGGSVSTLTIQRTQQEDSAVYLCASSLGQLFDSPLHFGNGTRLTVT.

The chain is built from TRBV5-1 and TRBJ2-3; the D is unclear. The V gene lost 1 base and the J gene lost 3 bases, with 6 bases spanning the gap. The CDR3 runs to 13 residues. Per the germline V gene, CDR1 is SGHRS and CDR2 is YFSETQ. The CDR3 coding sequence is TGCGCCAGCAGCTTGTATGTAACAGATACGCAGTATTTT. Residues: CASSLYVTDTQYF.